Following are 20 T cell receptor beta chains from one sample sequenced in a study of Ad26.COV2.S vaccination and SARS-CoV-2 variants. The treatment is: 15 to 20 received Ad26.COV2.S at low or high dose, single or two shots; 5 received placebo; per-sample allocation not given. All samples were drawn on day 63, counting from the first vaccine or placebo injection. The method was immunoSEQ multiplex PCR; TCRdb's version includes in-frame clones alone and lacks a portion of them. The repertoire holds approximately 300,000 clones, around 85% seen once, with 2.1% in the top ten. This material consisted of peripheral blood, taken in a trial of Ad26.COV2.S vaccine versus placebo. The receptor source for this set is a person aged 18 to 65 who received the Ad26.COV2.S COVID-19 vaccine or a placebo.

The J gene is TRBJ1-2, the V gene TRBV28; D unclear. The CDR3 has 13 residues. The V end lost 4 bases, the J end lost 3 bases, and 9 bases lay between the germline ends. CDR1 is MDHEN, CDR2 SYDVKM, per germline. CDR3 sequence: CASSSGVDYGYTF. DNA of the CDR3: TGTGCCAGCAGTTCCGGGGTTGACTATGGCTACACCTTC.

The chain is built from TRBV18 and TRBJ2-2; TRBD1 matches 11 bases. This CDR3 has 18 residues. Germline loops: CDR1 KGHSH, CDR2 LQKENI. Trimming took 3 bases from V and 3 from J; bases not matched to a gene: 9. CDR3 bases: TGTGCCAGCTCACCTAGAGGACAGGGGGCGCCGGACACCGGGGAGCTGTTTTTT. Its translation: CASSPRGQGAPDTGELFF.

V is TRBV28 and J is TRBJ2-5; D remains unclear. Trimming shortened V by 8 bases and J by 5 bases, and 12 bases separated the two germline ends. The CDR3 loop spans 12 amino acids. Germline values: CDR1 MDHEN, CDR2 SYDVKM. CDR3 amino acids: CASALGHETQYF. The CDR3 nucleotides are TGTGCCAGCGCGCTCGGTCATGAGACCCAGTACTTC.

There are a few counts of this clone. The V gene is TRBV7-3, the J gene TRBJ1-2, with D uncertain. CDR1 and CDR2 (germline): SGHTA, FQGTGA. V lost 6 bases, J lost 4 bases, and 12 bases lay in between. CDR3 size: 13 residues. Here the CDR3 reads CASSPDGTYGYTF. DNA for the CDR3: TGTGCCAGCAGTCCGGACGGAACCTATGGCTACACCTTC.

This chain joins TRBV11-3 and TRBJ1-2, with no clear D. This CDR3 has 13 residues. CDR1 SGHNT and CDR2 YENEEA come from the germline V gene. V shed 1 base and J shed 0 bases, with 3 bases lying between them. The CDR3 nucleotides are TGTGCCAGCAGCTTAGGGGCTAACTATGGCTACACCTTC. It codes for CASSLGANYGYTF.

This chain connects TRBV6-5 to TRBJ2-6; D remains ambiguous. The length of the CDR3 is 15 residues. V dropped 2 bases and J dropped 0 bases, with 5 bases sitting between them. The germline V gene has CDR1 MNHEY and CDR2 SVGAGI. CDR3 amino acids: CASSYDASGANVLTF. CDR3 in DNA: TGTGCCAGCAGTTACGACGCCTCTGGGGCCAACGTCCTGACTTTC.

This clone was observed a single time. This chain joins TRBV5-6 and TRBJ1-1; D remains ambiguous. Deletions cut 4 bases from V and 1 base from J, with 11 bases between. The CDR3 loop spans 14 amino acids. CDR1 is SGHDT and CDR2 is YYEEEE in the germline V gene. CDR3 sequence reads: CASSRRRQNTEAFF. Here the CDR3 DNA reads TGTGCCAGCAGCCGTAGACGACAGAACACTGAAGCTTTCTTT.

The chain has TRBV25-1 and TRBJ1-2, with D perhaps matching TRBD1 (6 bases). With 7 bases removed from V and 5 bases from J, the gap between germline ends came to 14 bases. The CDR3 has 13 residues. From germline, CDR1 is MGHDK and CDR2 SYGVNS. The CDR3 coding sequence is TGTGCCAGCAAATTACAGGGATCTTATGGCTACACCTTC. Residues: CASKLQGSYGYTF.

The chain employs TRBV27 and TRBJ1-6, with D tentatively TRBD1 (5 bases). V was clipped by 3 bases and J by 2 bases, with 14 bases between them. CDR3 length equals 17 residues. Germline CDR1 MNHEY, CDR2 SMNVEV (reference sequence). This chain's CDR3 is CASSFGTSKAYNSPLHF. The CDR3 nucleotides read TGTGCCAGCAGTTTCGGGACCTCCAAGGCCTATAATTCACCCCTCCACTTT.

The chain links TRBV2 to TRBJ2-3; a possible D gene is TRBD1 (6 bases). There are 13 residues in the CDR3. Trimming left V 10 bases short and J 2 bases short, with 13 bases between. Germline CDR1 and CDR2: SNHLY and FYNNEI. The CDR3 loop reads CATKGDFTDTQYF. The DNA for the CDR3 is TGTGCCACAAAGGGGGATTTCACAGATACGCAGTATTTT.

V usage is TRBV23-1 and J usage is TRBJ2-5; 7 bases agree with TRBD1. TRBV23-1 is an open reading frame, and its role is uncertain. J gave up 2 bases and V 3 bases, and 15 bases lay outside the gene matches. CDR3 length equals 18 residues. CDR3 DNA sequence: TGCGCCAGCAGTCACCGCTCCTCCGGGACAGAATTACAAGAGACCCAGTACTTC. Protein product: CASSHRSSGTELQETQYF.

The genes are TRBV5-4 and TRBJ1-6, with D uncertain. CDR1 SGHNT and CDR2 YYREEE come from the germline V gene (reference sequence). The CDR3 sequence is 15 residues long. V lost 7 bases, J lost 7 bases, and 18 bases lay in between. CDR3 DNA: TGTGCCAGCCGACCCGGTTTGGAAGGAAATTCACCCCTCCACTTT. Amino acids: CASRPGLEGNSPLHF.

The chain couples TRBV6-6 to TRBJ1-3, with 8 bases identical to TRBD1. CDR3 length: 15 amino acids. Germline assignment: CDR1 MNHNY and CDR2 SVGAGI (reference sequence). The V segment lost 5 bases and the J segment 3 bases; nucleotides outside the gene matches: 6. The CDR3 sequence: CASSTHTGGGNTIYF. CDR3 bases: TGTGCCAGCAGTACCCACACAGGGGGTGGAAACACCATATATTTT.

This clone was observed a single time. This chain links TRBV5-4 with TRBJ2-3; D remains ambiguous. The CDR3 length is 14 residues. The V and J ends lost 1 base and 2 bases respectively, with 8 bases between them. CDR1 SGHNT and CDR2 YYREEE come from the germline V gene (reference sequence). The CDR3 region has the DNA TGTGCCAGCAGCTTGTACCACACCACAGATACGCAGTATTTT. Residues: CASSLYHTTDTQYF.

The CDR3 here is CASSLEAGTYSNTGELFF. The CDR3 coding sequence is TGCGCCAGCAGCTTGGAAGCCGGAACCTACTCGAACACCGGGGAGCTGTTTTTT. The gene calls are TRBV5-1 and TRBJ2-2, with no clear D. V lost 0 bases and J lost 0, with 15 bases in between. Germline V lookup: CDR1 SGHRS, CDR2 YFSETQ. This CDR3 has 18 amino acids.

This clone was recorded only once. As DNA, the CDR3 is TGTGCCAGCATCCTAGACAGGGGGCTCTACGAGCAGTACTTC. Its translation: CASILDRGLYEQYF. This chain uses TRBV6-5 with TRBJ2-7; 10 bases are a match to TRBD1. V dropped 7 bases and J dropped 3; count of bases not matched to a gene: 6. The CDR3 is 14 residues long. The V gene's germline CDR1 is MNHEY and CDR2 SVGAGI.

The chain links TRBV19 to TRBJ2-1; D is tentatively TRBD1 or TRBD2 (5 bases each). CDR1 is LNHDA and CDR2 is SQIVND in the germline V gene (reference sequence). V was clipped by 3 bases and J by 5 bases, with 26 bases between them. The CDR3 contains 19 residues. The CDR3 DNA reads TGTGCCAGTAGTATCGGGGCGGTCCGGGCCTCGAGCATTAACAATGAGCAGTTCTTC. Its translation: CASSIGAVRASSINNEQFF. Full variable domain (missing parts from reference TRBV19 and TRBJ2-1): DGGITQSPKYLFRKEGQNVTLSCEQNLNHDAMYWYRQDPGQGLRLIYYSQIVNDFQKGDIAEGYSVSREKKESFPLTVTSAQKNPTAFYLCASSIGAVRASSINNEQFFGPGTRLTVL.

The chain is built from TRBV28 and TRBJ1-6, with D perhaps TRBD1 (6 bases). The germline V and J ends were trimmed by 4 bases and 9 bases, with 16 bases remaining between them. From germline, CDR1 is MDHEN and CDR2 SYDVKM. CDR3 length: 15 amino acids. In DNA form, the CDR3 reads TGTGCCAGCAGTTCCCCGGGGCAGGGGAGTTCACCCCTCCACTTT. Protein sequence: CASSSPGQGSSPLHF.

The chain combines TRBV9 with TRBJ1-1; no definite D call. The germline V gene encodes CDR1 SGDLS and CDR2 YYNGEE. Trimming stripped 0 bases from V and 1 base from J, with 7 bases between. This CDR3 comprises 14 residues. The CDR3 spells CASSVVSTNTEAFF. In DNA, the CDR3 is TGTGCCAGCAGCGTAGTCTCAACGAACACTGAAGCTTTCTTT.

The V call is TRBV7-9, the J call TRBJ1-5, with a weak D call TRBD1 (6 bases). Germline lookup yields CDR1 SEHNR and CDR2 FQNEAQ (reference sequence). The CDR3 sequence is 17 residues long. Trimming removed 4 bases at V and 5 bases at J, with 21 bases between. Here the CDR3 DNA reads TGTGCCAGCAGCTCGACGATACAGGGTGAGGGGTATCAGCCCCAGCATTTT. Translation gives CASSSTIQGEGYQPQHF.